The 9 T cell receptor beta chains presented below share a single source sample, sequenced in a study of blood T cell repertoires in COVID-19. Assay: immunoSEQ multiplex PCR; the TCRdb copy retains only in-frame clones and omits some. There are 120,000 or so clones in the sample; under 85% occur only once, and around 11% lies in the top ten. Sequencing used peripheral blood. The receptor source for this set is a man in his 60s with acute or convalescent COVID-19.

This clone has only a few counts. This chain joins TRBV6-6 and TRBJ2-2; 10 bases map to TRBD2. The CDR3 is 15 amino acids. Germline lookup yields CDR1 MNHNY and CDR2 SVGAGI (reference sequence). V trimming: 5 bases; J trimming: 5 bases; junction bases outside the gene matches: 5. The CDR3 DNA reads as TGTGCCAGCAGTATTGGACTAGCGGATACCGGGGAGCTGTTTTTT. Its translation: CASSIGLADTGELFF.

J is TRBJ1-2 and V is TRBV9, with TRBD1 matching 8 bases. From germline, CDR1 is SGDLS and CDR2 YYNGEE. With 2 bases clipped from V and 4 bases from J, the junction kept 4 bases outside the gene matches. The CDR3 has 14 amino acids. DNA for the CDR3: TGTGCCAGCAGCGTCCAGGGGGCTTCCTATGGCTACACCTTC. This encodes CASSVQGASYGYTF.

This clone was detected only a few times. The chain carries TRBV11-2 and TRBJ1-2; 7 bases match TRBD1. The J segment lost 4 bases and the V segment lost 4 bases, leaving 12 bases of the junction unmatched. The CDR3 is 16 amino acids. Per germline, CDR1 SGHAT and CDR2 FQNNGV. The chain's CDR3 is CASSSRPGTAIYGYTF. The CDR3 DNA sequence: TGTGCCAGCAGCTCTCGACCCGGGACAGCCATCTATGGCTACACCTTC.

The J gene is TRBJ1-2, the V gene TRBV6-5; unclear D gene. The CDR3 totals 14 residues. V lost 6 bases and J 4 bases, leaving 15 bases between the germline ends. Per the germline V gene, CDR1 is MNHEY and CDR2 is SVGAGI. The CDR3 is CASRTPTATYGYTF. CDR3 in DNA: TGTGCCAGCAGAACCCCAACAGCTACCTATGGCTACACCTTC.

The CDR3 DNA is TGCGCCAGCAGCTTGGAGGGACAAGAACGCTCTGGAAACACCATATATTTT. Residues: CASSLEGQERSGNTIYF. This sequence joins TRBV5-1 and TRBJ1-3, with D possibly TRBD1 on 6 matching bases. The CDR3 is 17 amino acids. Trimming stripped 0 bases from V and 0 bases from J, with 13 bases between. The germline gives CDR1 SGHRS, CDR2 YFSETQ.

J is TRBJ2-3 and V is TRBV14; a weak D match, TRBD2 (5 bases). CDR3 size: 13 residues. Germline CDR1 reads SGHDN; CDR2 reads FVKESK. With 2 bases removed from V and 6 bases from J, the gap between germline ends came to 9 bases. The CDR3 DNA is TGTGCCAGCAGCCAAACGAGGGAGGATACGCAGTATTTT. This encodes CASSQTREDTQYF.

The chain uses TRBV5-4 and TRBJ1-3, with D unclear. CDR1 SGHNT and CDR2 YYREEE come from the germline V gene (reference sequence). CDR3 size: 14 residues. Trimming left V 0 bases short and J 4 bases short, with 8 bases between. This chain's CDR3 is CASSLAGIGNTIYF. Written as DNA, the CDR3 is TGTGCCAGCAGCTTGGCGGGGATCGGAAACACCATATATTTT.

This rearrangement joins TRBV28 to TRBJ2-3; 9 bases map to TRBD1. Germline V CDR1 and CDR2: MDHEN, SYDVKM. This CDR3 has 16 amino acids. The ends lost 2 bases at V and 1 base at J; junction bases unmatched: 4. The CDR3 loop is CASSLGGQGGTDTQYF. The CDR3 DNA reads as TGTGCCAGCAGTTTAGGGGGACAGGGCGGCACAGATACGCAGTATTTT.

The CDR3, as DNA: TGTGCCTGGAGTCCGACAGTTAGCAATCAGCCCCAGCATTTT. It is translated as CAWSPTVSNQPQHF. The chain links TRBV30 to TRBJ1-5, with D possibly being TRBD1 (5 bases). V lost 2 bases and J lost 0, with 8 bases in between. This CDR3 is 14 amino acids long. The germline V gene encodes CDR1 GTSNPN and CDR2 SVGIG (reference sequence). Drawing the rest from reference TRBV30 and TRBJ1-5, the complete variable domain is SQTIHQWPATLVQPVGSPLSLECTVEGTSNPNLYWYRQAAGRGLQLLFYSVGIGQISSEVPQNLSASRPQDRQFILSSKKLLLSDSGFYLCAWSPTVSNQPQHFGDGTRLSIL.